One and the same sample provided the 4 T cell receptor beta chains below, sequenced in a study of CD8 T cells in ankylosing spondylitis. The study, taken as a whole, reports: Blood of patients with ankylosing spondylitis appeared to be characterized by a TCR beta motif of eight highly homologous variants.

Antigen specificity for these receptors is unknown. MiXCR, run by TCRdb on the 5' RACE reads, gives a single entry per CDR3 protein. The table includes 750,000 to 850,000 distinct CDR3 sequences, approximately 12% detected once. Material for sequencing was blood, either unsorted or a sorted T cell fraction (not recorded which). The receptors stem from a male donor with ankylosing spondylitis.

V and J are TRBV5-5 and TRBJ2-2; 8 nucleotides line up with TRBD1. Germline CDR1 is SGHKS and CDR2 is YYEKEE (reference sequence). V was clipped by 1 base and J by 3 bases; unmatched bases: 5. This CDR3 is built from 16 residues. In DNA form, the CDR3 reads TGTGCCAGCAGCTTGTTGACAGGGGAAGACACCGGGGAGCTGTTTTTT. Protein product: CASSLLTGEDTGELFF.

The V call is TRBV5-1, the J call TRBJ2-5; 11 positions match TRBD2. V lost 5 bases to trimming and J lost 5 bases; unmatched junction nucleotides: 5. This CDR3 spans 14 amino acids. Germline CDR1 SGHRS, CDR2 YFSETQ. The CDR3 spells CASRLAGVWETQYF. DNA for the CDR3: TGCGCCAGCAGACTAGCGGGAGTCTGGGAGACCCAGTACTTC.

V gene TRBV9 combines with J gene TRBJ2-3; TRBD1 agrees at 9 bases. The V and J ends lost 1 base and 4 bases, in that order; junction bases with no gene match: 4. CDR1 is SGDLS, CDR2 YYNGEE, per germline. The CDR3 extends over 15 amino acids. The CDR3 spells CASSVPRTGADTQYF. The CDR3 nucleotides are TGTGCCAGCAGCGTACCGAGGACAGGGGCAGATACGCAGTATTTT.

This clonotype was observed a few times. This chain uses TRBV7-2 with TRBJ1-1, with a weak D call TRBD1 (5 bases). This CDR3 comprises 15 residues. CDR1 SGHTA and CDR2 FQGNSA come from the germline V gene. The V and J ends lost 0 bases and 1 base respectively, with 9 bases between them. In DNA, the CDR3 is TGTGCCAGCAGCTTAGCGCAAGGGACGAACACTGAAGCTTTCTTT. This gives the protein CASSLAQGTNTEAFF.